Following are 24 T cell receptor beta chains from one sample sequenced in a study of T cell repertoires in cytomegalovirus infection. Each CDR3 protein gets one entry after TCRdb re-called the reads with MiXCR. In the table there are about 240,000 distinct CDR3 sequences, roughly 6.5% of which are singletons. The specimen sequenced was PBMCs. The receptors shown here come from a human donor in good health (CMV status not recorded). Some clones in this sample may be carry-over from other donors' samples.

This clonotype came up many times. The J gene is TRBJ1-3, the V gene TRBV7-2; tentatively, D is TRBD1 (5 bases). The CDR3 covers 14 residues. V was pared by 6 bases and J by 0 bases, with 9 bases between. Germline CDR1 is SGHTA and CDR2 is FQGNSA. CDR3 nucleotide sequence: TGTGCCAGCAGAAGGGACTACTCTGGAAACACCATATATTTT. It is translated as CASRRDYSGNTIYF.

Remarks on this clonotype: A much more abundant neighbour one base away suggests this may be a read error. This chain links TRBV20-1 with TRBJ1-5, with no clear D. From germline, CDR1 is DFQATT and CDR2 SNEGSKA (reference sequence). The CDR3 is 13 residues long. CDR3 DNA sequence: TGCGGTGCGGCCCCGGGAGGCAATCAGCCCCAGCATTTT. Translating gives CGAAPGGNQPQHF.

This clonotype appeared many times. The chain uses TRBV7-2 and TRBJ2-3; 12 nucleotides line up with TRBD2. V gave up 5 bases and J gave up 6 bases; unmatched junction bases: 15. Germline lookup yields CDR1 SGHTA and CDR2 FQGNSA. CDR3 size: 18 residues. CDR3 loop: CASSPKITSGGQGDTQYF. CDR3 DNA sequence: TGTGCCAGCAGCCCGAAAATTACTAGCGGGGGGCAGGGGGATACGCAGTATTTT.

This clonotype was found many times. The chain couples TRBV7-6 to TRBJ2-5, with D possibly matching TRBD2 (6 bases). This CDR3 comprises 14 residues. Trimming removed 1 base from V and 5 bases from J, with 11 bases in between. Germline V gives CDR1 SGHVS, CDR2 FNYEAQ. The CDR3, as DNA: TGTGCCAGCAGCTTAGTCACGGGGGAGGAGACCCAGTACTTC. Encoded protein: CASSLVTGEETQYF. The full variable domain, completed using reference TRBV7-6 and TRBJ2-5, is GAGVSQSPRYKVTKRGQDVALRCDPISGHVSLYWYRQALGQGPEFLTYFNYEAQQDKSGLPNDRFSAERPEGSISTLTIQRTEQRDSAMYRCASSLVTGEETQYFGPGTRLLVL.

This clonotype was observed many times. The rearrangement links TRBV2 to TRBJ1-1, with TRBD1 identical over 8 bases. The CDR3 length is 13 residues. Germline loops: CDR1 SNHLY, CDR2 FYNNEI. Trimming removed 3 bases from V and 7 bases from J; junction bases left unmatched: 4. Here the CDR3 reads CASSEGQVGEAFF. The CDR3 bases are TGTGCCAGCAGTGAGGGACAGGTTGGTGAAGCTTTCTTT.

The sample holds many counts of this clonotype. This chain connects TRBV27 to TRBJ2-3, with TRBD1 identical over 8 bases. The V and J ends lost 6 bases and 5 bases, in that order; junction bases with no gene match: 4. The CDR3 length is 13 residues. Germline loops: CDR1 MNHEY, CDR2 SMNVEV (reference sequence). The CDR3 bases are TGTGCCAGCAGGCCTACAGGGGGAGATACGCAGTATTTT. This encodes CASRPTGGDTQYF.

This clonotype was picked up many times. The CDR3 loop is CASSLRRDPADTQYF. CDR3 sequence (DNA): TGTGCCAGCAGCTTGAGGAGGGATCCCGCAGATACGCAGTATTTT. This rearrangement joins TRBV7-2 to TRBJ2-3; TRBD2 might be the D (6 bases). CDR3 length equals 15 residues. Germline V gives CDR1 SGHTA, CDR2 FQGNSA. Trimming removed 3 bases at V and 4 bases at J, with 14 bases between.

Many counts were recorded for this clonotype. The chain combines TRBV6-2 or TRBV6-3 with TRBJ1-1; no reliable D call. CDR1 is MNHEY, CDR2 SVGEGT, per germline. V was shortened by 4 bases and J by 5 bases, with 11 bases between the two germline ends. The CDR3 runs 13 residues. The CDR3 is CASSSLTGTEAFF. CDR3 coding DNA: TGTGCCAGCAGTTCCCTGACCGGGACTGAAGCTTTCTTT.

This clonotype has at least ten counts. This sequence joins TRBV18 and TRBJ2-5; D remains unclear. Germline V gives CDR1 KGHSH, CDR2 LQKENI. This CDR3 has 13 amino acids. Trimming left V 0 bases short and J 5 bases short, with 7 bases between. The CDR3 bases are TGTGCCAGCTCACCACCCATTACGGAGACCCAGTACTTC. This encodes CASSPPITETQYF.

This clonotype showed up many times. The chain joins TRBV27 to TRBJ2-7; tentatively, D is TRBD2 (6 bases). The V and J ends lost 3 bases and 9 bases respectively, with 9 bases between them. Germline V CDR1 and CDR2: MNHEY, SMNVEV (reference sequence). This CDR3 is 11 amino acids long. In DNA form, the CDR3 reads TGTGCCAGCAGTTTGGGAGGTCCGCAGTACTTC. Residues: CASSLGGPQYF.

This clonotype was seen many times. The V call is TRBV7-2, the J call TRBJ2-1, with D perhaps matching TRBD2 (6 bases). Germline V lookup: CDR1 SGHTA, CDR2 FQGNSA. Trimming pared 5 bases from V and 8 bases from J, leaving 22 bases between. CDR3 size: 16 residues. The CDR3 nucleotides read TGTGCCAGCAGCCTTCCCCGGGAGAGGGCAAGGTATGAGCAGTTCTTC. Amino acids: CASSLPRERARYEQFF. The full variable domain, in which reference TRBV7-2 and TRBJ2-1 provide the parts outside the CDR3, is GAGVSQSPSNKVTEKGKDVELRCDPISGHTALYWYRQSLGQGLEFLIYFQGNSAPDKSGLPSDRFSAERTGGSVSTLTIQRTQQEDSAVYLCASSLPRERARYEQFFGPGTRLTVL.

This clonotype was seen repeatedly, ten times or more. The J gene is TRBJ2-2, the V gene TRBV5-1; no clear D gene. V lost 4 bases and J lost 2, with 9 bases in between. Germline V gene lookup returns CDR1 SGHRS and CDR2 YFSETQ. This CDR3 has 14 residues. This CDR3 reads CASSISVNTGELFF. CDR3 DNA: TGCGCCAGCAGCATCTCCGTAAACACCGGGGAGCTGTTTTTT.

This clonotype was counted many times. The chain employs TRBV5-6 and TRBJ1-4, with D possibly being TRBD1 (5 bases). CDR3 length equals 14 residues. Trimming left V 4 bases short and J 7 bases short, with 14 bases between. The V gene's germline CDR1 is SGHDT and CDR2 YYEEEE. CDR3 protein: CASSGGTVGEKLFF. The CDR3 DNA sequence: TGTGCCAGCAGCGGCGGGACCGTGGGTGAAAAACTGTTTTTT.

In its sample, this clonotype was seen many times. V and J are TRBV7-2 and TRBJ2-5; 11 bases are a match to TRBD1. The CDR3 is 14 residues long. Germline CDR1 is SGHTA and CDR2 is FQGNSA. Trimming took 5 bases from V and 4 from J; bases not matched to a gene: 3. The CDR3 DNA follows: TGTGCCAGCAGCAAGGACAGGGGGCCAGAGACCCAGTACTTC. Translation: CASSKDRGPETQYF.

A note on this clonotype: This may be a read error: a much more frequent sequence differs by one nucleotide. The chain couples TRBV5-1 to TRBJ2-5; D is uncertain. Germline V gene sequence: CDR1 SGHRS, CDR2 YFSETQ. This CDR3 is built from 13 residues. In DNA form, the CDR3 reads TGCGCCAGCAGCTTCATAACTCAAGAGACCCGGTACTTC. Encoded protein: CASSFITQETRYF.

This clonotype has a count of ten or more. V and J are TRBV12-3 or TRBV12-4 and TRBJ2-2, with D hard to call. Trimming left V 5 bases short and J 5 bases short, with 12 bases between. The CDR3 spans 14 residues. This chain's CDR3 is CASSTPSRTGELFF. The CDR3, as DNA: TGTGCCAGCAGTACCCCCTCGAGGACCGGGGAGCTGTTTTTT.

The sample holds many counts of this clonotype. The V call is TRBV19, the J call TRBJ2-3; 7 bases agree with TRBD1. J was trimmed by 5 bases and V by 2 bases; bases with no gene match: 1. Germline CDR1 LNHDA, CDR2 SQIVND (reference sequence). The CDR3 runs 13 residues. CDR3 region: CASSITGEDTQYF. The CDR3 DNA sequence: TGTGCCAGTAGTATAACAGGGGAAGATACGCAGTATTTT. Looking up the rest from reference TRBV19 and TRBJ2-3 gives the full variable domain: DGGITQSPKYLFRKEGQNVTLSCEQNLNHDAMYWYRQDPGQGLRLIYYSQIVNDFQKGDIAEGYSVSREKKESFPLTVTSAQKNPTAFYLCASSITGEDTQYFGPGTRLTVL.

This clonotype has a count of ten or more. The chain couples TRBV29-1 to TRBJ2-7; 7 nucleotides match TRBD1. After removal of 8 bases from V and 2 bases from J, the junction contained 9 bases not matched to a gene. The germline CDR1 and CDR2 sequences are SQVTM and ANQGSEA. The CDR3 extends over 13 amino acids. CDR3 DNA: TGCAGCATCTTGTCCGGGACAGCCTACGAGCAGTACTTC. This gives the protein CSILSGTAYEQYF.

The chain links TRBV25-1 to TRBJ2-3, with 8 bases matching TRBD2. CDR1 is MGHDK and CDR2 is SYGVNS in the germline V gene. Trimming cost V 1 base and J 1 base; bases outside gene matches: 7. CDR3 size: 17 residues. The CDR3 nucleotides are TGTGCCAGCAGTGAATCCGCTAGCGGGTCAGGCACAGATACGCAGTATTTT. Protein: CASSESASGSGTDTQYF.

In this sample, this clonotype turned up many times. The gene calls are TRBV7-9 and TRBJ2-1, with 8 nucleotides matching TRBD2. The CDR3 has 14 amino acids. The V segment lost 5 bases and the J segment 4 bases; nucleotides outside the gene matches: 4. Germline V gene sequence: CDR1 SEHNR, CDR2 FQNEAQ (reference sequence). The CDR3 spells CASSPPGGYNEQFF. CDR3 DNA: TGTGCCAGCAGCCCGCCGGGGGGGTACAATGAGCAGTTCTTC.

This clonotype came up many times. The CDR3 spells CSAPGREKGVNTEAFF. CDR3 nucleotide sequence: TGCAGCGCGCCGGGGAGGGAAAAGGGGGTGAACACTGAAGCTTTCTTT. This chain links TRBV29-1 with TRBJ1-1; weak D call: TRBD1 (6 bases). This CDR3 region has 16 residues. Trimming removed 7 bases at V and 0 bases at J, with 21 bases between. The V gene's germline CDR1 is SQVTM and CDR2 ANQGSEA.

This clonotype was observed a handful of times. The gene calls are TRBV29-1 and TRBJ1-1; D gene unclear. Germline values: CDR1 SQVTM, CDR2 ANQGSEA. V dropped 4 bases and J dropped 0 bases, with 9 bases sitting between them. The CDR3 has 13 residues. The chain's CDR3 is CSVGKGMNTEAFF. CDR3 coding DNA: TGCAGCGTTGGCAAGGGAATGAACACTGAAGCTTTCTTT.

This clonotype was detected many times. CDR3 sequence: CSAVDATNEKLFF. The CDR3 region has the DNA TGCAGCGCGGTGGATGCAACTAATGAAAAACTGTTTTTT. The chain has TRBV29-1 and TRBJ1-4; D remains ambiguous. The CDR3 runs 13 residues. The V gene's germline CDR1 is SQVTM and CDR2 ANQGSEA. Trimming removed 7 bases from V and 0 bases from J, with 9 bases in between. Filled out from reference TRBV29-1 and TRBJ1-4, the complete variable domain reads SAVISQKPSRDICQRGTSLTIQCQVDSQVTMMFWYRQQPGQSLTLIATANQGSEATYESGFVIDKFPISRPNLTFSTLTVSNMSPEDSSIYLCSAVDATNEKLFFGSGTQLSVL.

This clonotype is medium-sized (0.01 to 0.1%). The chain employs TRBV7-2 and TRBJ2-3; 9 bases agree with TRBD1. CDR1 is SGHTA, CDR2 FQGNSA, per germline. The CDR3 sequence is 14 residues long. J gave up 6 bases and V 5 bases, and 6 bases lay outside the gene matches. The CDR3 DNA sequence: TGTGCCAGCAGCAACAACAGGGGGCGTGATACGCAGTATTTT. It encodes CASSNNRGRDTQYF.